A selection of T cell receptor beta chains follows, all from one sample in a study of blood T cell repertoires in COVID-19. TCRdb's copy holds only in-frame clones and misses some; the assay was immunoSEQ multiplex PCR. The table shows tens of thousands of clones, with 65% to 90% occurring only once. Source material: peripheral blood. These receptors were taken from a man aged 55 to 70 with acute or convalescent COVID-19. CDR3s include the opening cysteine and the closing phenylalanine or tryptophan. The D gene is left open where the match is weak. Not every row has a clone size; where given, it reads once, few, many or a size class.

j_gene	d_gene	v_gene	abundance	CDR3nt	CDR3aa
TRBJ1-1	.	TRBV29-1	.	TGCAGCGTTGACGCCAGAAAAAACACTGAAGCTTTCTTT	CSVDARKNTEAFF
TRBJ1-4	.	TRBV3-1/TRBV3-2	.	TGTGCCAGCAGCCAAAGTCAGGGGATATTCGCCGCAACTAATGAAAAACTGTTTTTT	CASSQSQGIFAATNEKLFF
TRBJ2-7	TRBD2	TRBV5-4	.	TGTGCCAGCAGCTTGGGCCGGGGGGGCGGGGGCGAGCAGTACTTC	CASSLGRGGGGEQYF
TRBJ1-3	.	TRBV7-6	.	TGTGCCAGCAGCTTAGGTCCGAGCTCTGGAAACACCATATATTTT	CASSLGPSSGNTIYF
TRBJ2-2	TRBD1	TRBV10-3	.	TGTGCCATCAGAACCGGGACAGAATTCACCGGGGAGCTGTTTTTT	CAIRTGTEFTGELFF
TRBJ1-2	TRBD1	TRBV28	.	TGTGCCAGCAGTGGAGGGACAGCCAACTATGGCTACACCTTC	CASSGGTANYGYTF
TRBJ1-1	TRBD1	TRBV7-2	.	TGTGCCAGCAGCTTAGGTCAGGGGGCACTGAACACTGAAGCTTTCTTT	CASSLGQGALNTEAFF
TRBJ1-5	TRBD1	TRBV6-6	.	TGTGCCAGCAGTTACCGGGACAGGGGCAATCAGCCCCAGCATTTT	CASSYRDRGNQPQHF
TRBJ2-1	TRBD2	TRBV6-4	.	TGTGCCAGCAGTATTACCACTAGCGGGGGCGATGAGCAGTTCTTC	CASSITTSGGDEQFF
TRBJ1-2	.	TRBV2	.	TGTGCCAGCAGTGGACTTTGGGTTAGCTATGGCTACACCTTC	CASSGLWVSYGYTF
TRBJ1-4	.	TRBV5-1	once	TGCGCCAGCAGCTTGGGCGGGGGTAATGAAAAACTGTTTTTT	CASSLGGGNEKLFF
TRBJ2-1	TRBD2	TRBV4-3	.	TGCGCCAGCAGCCAAGATCTCGGGGTAGCGGGGGGTAGTGAGCAGTTCTTC	CASSQDLGVAGGSEQFF
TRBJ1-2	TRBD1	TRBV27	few	TGTGCCAGCCGTAAACAGGGGACTAACTATGGCTACACCTTC	CASRKQGTNYGYTF
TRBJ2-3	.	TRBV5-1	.	TGCGCCAGCAGCTTCCGAACAGGGCTGGGCACAGATACGCAGTATTTT	CASSFRTGLGTDTQYF
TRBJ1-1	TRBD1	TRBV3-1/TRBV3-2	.	TGTGCCAGCAGCCCTCACGGGGGACAGGGTATCGAAGCTTTCTTT	CASSPHGGQGIEAFF
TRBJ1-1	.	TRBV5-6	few	TGTGCCAGCAGCTTGCCGGGACTCACGAACACTGAAGCTTTCTTT	CASSLPGLTNTEAFF
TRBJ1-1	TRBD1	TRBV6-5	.	TGTGCCAGCAAACCGACAGGGAGGACTGAAGCTTTCTTT	CASKPTGRTEAFF
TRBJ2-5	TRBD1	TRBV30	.	TGTGCGCTAACGCGGGACAGGGGGCTAGAGACCCAGTACTTC	CALTRDRGLETQYF
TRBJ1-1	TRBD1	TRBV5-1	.	TGCGCCAGCAGCTCGCGACAGGGGAGGAACACTGAAGCTTTCTTT	CASSSRQGRNTEAFF
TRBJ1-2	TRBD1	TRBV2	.	TGTGCCAGCAGAGGGGACAGGCGGGGTGGCTACACCTTC	CASRGDRRGGYTF
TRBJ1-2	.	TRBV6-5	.	TGTGCCAGCAGTTACTCACGGACACCAACTATGGGCTACACCTTC	CASSYSRTPTMGYTF
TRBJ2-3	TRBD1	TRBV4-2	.	TGTGCCAGCAGCTTCCAAGACAGGGGAAGCACAGATACGCAGTATTTT	CASSFQDRGSTDTQYF